A selection of T cell receptor beta chains follows, all from one sample in a study of T-cell reconstitution after alpha-beta-depleted transplantation in children. MiXCR, run by TCRdb on the PCR reads, gives a single entry per CDR3 protein. The data contain some 640,000 distinct CDR3 sequences, around a sixth of them singletons. Material: PBMCs from the stem cell graft donor, obtained from the stem cell graft. The receptors stem from a human donor who donated a stem cell graft to a child with acute myeloid leukemia. The CDR3 runs from the conserved cysteine through the conserved F or W. Fields, in order: D gene, clone size, V gene, J gene, CDR3 DNA, CDR3 protein. The D gene is left open where the match is weak. The listing skips clone size in some rows; elsewhere it reads once, few, many or a size class.

.	few	TRBV29-1	TRBJ2-7	TGCAGCGTTTCGTCTCGTTACGAGCAGTACTTC	CSVSSRYEQYF
.	many	TRBV6-5	TRBJ1-1	TGTGCCAGCAGTTACGGGGGGACACGGAACACTGAAGCTTTCTTT	CASSYGGTRNTEAFF
.	.	TRBV11-2	TRBJ2-1	TGTGCCAGCAGCTTAGTGGAGGGTGGGCGCAACAATGAGCAGTTCTTC	CASSLVEGGRNNEQFF
.	.	TRBV15	TRBJ2-3	TGTGCCACCAGCAGTAGTGGGAGCATAAATACGCAGTATTTT	CATSSSGSINTQYF
TRBD1	few	TRBV20-1	TRBJ1-2	TGCAGTGTACAGGGGTGGGCCTATGGCTACACCTTC	CSVQGWAYGYTF
.	few	TRBV7-2	TRBJ2-2	TGTGCCAGCAGCTTATATATCACCGGGGAGCTGTTTTTT	CASSLYITGELFF
.	few	TRBV12-3/TRBV12-4	TRBJ1-6	TGTGCCAGCAGTTTCCGTCTGGGCAGTAATTCACCCCTCCACTTT	CASSFRLGSNSPLHF
.	.	TRBV6-1	TRBJ1-2	TGTGCCAGCAGTCCCCTCGGACAGCATTACGGCTATGGCTACACCTTC	CASSPLGQHYGYGYTF
.	many	TRBV29-1	TRBJ2-5	TGCAGCGTTGAAGCGGGACTGCCCCTTGGGGCCCAGTACTTC	CSVEAGLPLGAQYF
.	.	TRBV12-3/TRBV12-4	TRBJ2-5	TGTGCCAGCAGTTTAACCGGCAGGGCAACCCAGTACTTC	CASSLTGRATQYF
.	many	TRBV7-8	TRBJ1-4	TGTGCCAGCAGCTTATTACCGACAAACCATGAAAAACTGTTTTTT	CASSLLPTNHEKLFF
.	many	TRBV20-1	TRBJ1-1	TGCAGTGCTAGGACAGTGAACACTGAAGCTTTCTTT	CSARTVNTEAFF
.	many	TRBV27	TRBJ2-2	TGTGCCAGCAGGTGGAGGGAGAACACCGGGGAGCTGTTTTTT	CASRWRENTGELFF
.	many	TRBV7-7	TRBJ2-5	TGTGCCAGCAGCCGACTACAGGGACAAGAGACCCAGTACTTC	CASSRLQGQETQYF
TRBD1	few	TRBV7-7	TRBJ2-6	TGTGCCAGCAGATATACCGGGACAGCAAACCCTTACTCTGGGGCCAACGTCCTGACTTTC	CASRYTGTANPYSGANVLTF
.	few	TRBV7-6	TRBJ2-7	TGTGCCAGCAGCTTAGTAATACAGAGCCCTTACGAGCAGTACTTC	CASSLVIQSPYEQYF
.	.	TRBV4-3	TRBJ2-1	TGCGCCAGCAGCCAAGGTGTGATGGGCCCTCACAATGAGCAGTTCTTC	CASSQGVMGPHNEQFF
TRBD1	many	TRBV20-1	TRBJ2-2	TGCAGTGCTACCCGGGACAGGGTCAACACCGGGGAGCTGTTTTTT	CSATRDRVNTGELFF
TRBD1	.	TRBV24-1	TRBJ2-4	TGTGCCACCGGGGCAGGGGGAACCAAAAACATTCAGTACTTC	CATGAGGTKNIQYF
.	.	TRBV12-3/TRBV12-4	TRBJ1-2	TGTGCCAGCAGCCCCGGACAACCTAACTATGGCTACACCTTC	CASSPGQPNYGYTF
TRBD2	.	TRBV24-1	TRBJ2-3	TGTGCCACCTCCCCGACTAGCGGGGGGCAAGATACGCAGTATTTT	CATSPTSGGQDTQYF
.	.	TRBV11-1	TRBJ2-2	TGTGCCAGCAGCTCATCAATCATAAGGACAGCCAACACCGGGGAGCTGTTTTTT	CASSSSIIRTANTGELFF
.	.	TRBV2	TRBJ1-3	TGTGCCAGCACTGGGACATCCGGAAACACCATATATTTT	CASTGTSGNTIYF
.	.	TRBV4-2	TRBJ2-7	TGTGCCAGCGGCCCTGGGATCAGGGCCGGCTACGAGCAGTACTTC	CASGPGIRAGYEQYF
.	few	TRBV18	TRBJ1-5	TGTGCCAGCTCACCATCCCCCAGGGCCAATCAGCCCCAGCATTTT	CASSPSPRANQPQHF
.	many	TRBV15	TRBJ1-5	TGTGCCACCAGCAGAGATTGGAGGGGCGATCAGCCCCAGCATTTT	CATSRDWRGDQPQHF
.	.	TRBV7-2	TRBJ2-3	TGTGCCAGCAGCTCGGACTTCTGGCGCACAGATACGCAGTATTTT	CASSSDFWRTDTQYF
.	many	TRBV20-1	TRBJ1-5	TGCAGTGCTAGAATCAGCGGCGGGCAGCCCCAGCATTTT	CSARISGGQPQHF
TRBD1	few	TRBV10-3	TRBJ2-5	TGTGCCATCAGCGAGCCCCCGGGACAGGGGGGATATCTCGGAGAGACCCAGTACTTC	CAISEPPGQGGYLGETQYF
.	few	TRBV5-1	TRBJ2-7	TGCGCCAGCAGCGACCCCCAGGGAGAAGAGCAGTACTTC	CASSDPQGEEQYF
.	once	TRBV3-1	TRBJ1-1	TGTGCCAGCAGCTACACAGGGTCGAACACTGAAGCTTTCTTT	CASSYTGSNTEAFF
TRBD1	many	TRBV20-1	TRBJ1-6	TGCAGTGCTAGAGCCCAGGGGGTGAGCTCCTATAATTCACCCCTCCACTTT	CSARAQGVSSYNSPLHF
.	many	TRBV12-3/TRBV12-4	TRBJ2-7	TGTGCCAGCAGTCAAACCCAGGGCTCCTACGAGCAGTACTTC	CASSQTQGSYEQYF
.	many	TRBV29-1	TRBJ2-7	TGCAGCTCCAAGTGGCAGGAAGATAGCGAGCAGTACTTC	CSSKWQEDSEQYF
TRBD1	.	TRBV25-1	TRBJ1-2	TGTGCCAGCCGGGACAGCCTATACTATGGCTACACCTTC	CASRDSLYYGYTF
.	.	TRBV28	TRBJ1-1	TGTGCCAGCAGCTACGACATGGGGCTGGGCACTGAAGCTTTCTTT	CASSYDMGLGTEAFF
.	few	TRBV3-1	TRBJ2-5	TGTGCCAGCAGCCAAGTCCGAGCTCCCCAGTACTTC	CASSQVRAPQYF
.	many	TRBV5-1	TRBJ2-1	TGCGCCAGCAGCTTAAGTCCTGAGAATGAGCAGTTCTTC	CASSLSPENEQFF
TRBD1	.	TRBV20-1	TRBJ1-5	TGCAGTGCCTCAGGACAGGGGGAGGGTCAGCCCCAGCATTTT	CSASGQGEGQPQHF
.	once	TRBV3-1	TRBJ2-1	TGTACCAGCAGTTTTGGGGATCGGTACAATGAGCAGTTCTTC	CTSSFGDRYNEQFF
TRBD1	many	TRBV29-1	TRBJ2-3	TGCAGCGTTGGTGCAGGGGGCGACGATACGCAGTATTTT	CSVGAGGDDTQYF
.	few	TRBV20-1	TRBJ1-4	TGCAGTGCTAGTGTAGGAAAACTGTTTTTT	CSASVGKLFF
.	few	TRBV12-3/TRBV12-4	TRBJ2-5	TGTGCCAGCAGCCAGAGACAGGGCGGGGGAGAGACCCAGTACTTC	CASSQRQGGGETQYF
TRBD2	many	TRBV6-5	TRBJ2-1	TGTGCCAGCAGTCCGGGACTAGCGGGGGGGCATTACAATGAGCAGTTCTTC	CASSPGLAGGHYNEQFF
.	.	TRBV7-9	TRBJ1-1	TGTGCCAGCAGCTTAAAGGTTATGAACACTGAAGCTTTCTTT	CASSLKVMNTEAFF
TRBD1	many	TRBV5-6	TRBJ1-1	TGTGCCAGCAGCTTGACAGGGGGCGCGGGGTTCTCAGTGGCTGAAGCTTTCTTT	CASSLTGGAGFSVAEAFF
.	many	TRBV6-1	TRBJ2-3	TGTGCCACCCTACCGGAGGGAAGGGGCACAGATACGCAGTATTTT	CATLPEGRGTDTQYF
.	few	TRBV7-2	TRBJ2-2	TGTGCCAGCAGCATAAGGGGGGGATACACCGGGGAGCTGTTTTTT	CASSIRGGYTGELFF
TRBD2	many	TRBV7-9	TRBJ2-1	TGTGCCAGCAGCTTAGGGACTAGCGGATACAATGAGCAGTTCTTC	CASSLGTSGYNEQFF
.	many	TRBV7-2	TRBJ2-1	TGTGCCAGCATGGACCGCCATGAGCAGTTCTTC	CASMDRHEQFF
.	.	TRBV20-1	TRBJ2-2	TGCAGTGCTAGAGTCGCATCGGGGACCTCGAACACCGGGGAGCTGTTTTTT	CSARVASGTSNTGELFF
TRBD2	.	TRBV10-1	TRBJ2-1	TGCGCCAGCAGTTCGAGCGGGGGGGCCCACAATGAGCAGTTCTTC	CASSSSGGAHNEQFF
TRBD1	many	TRBV7-3	TRBJ2-7	TGTGCCAGCAGCTTAAATGCAGGGGGCTACGAGCAGTACTTC	CASSLNAGGYEQYF
TRBD1	few	TRBV5-5	TRBJ2-2	TGTGCCAGCAGCTTAGACAGGGCGGCCGGGGAGCTGTTTTTT	CASSLDRAAGELFF
.	many	TRBV9	TRBJ2-5	TGTGCCAGCAGCTCGGGACCCCAAGAGACCCAGTACTTC	CASSSGPQETQYF
.	few	TRBV27	TRBJ1-1	TGTGCCAGCAGTTGGGGGGTAGGGGGGAACACTGAAGCTTTCTTT	CASSWGVGGNTEAFF
.	.	TRBV12-3/TRBV12-4	TRBJ1-2	TGTGCCAGCAGTTTAGGCCCGGGGAGGGTCTATGGCTACACCTTC	CASSLGPGRVYGYTF
.	few	TRBV6-2/TRBV6-3	TRBJ2-1	TGTGCCAGCACCTGGCCTGGGAGCCCCTACAATGAGCAGTTCTTC	CASTWPGSPYNEQFF
.	many	TRBV20-1	TRBJ1-2	TGCAGTGCCCGGGGAGCTCCCCGGAACTATGGCTACACCTTC	CSARGAPRNYGYTF
.	few	TRBV7-3	TRBJ2-1	TGTGCCAGCAGCTCGTACAGGGAGGGCTCCTACAATGAGCAGTTCTTC	CASSSYREGSYNEQFF